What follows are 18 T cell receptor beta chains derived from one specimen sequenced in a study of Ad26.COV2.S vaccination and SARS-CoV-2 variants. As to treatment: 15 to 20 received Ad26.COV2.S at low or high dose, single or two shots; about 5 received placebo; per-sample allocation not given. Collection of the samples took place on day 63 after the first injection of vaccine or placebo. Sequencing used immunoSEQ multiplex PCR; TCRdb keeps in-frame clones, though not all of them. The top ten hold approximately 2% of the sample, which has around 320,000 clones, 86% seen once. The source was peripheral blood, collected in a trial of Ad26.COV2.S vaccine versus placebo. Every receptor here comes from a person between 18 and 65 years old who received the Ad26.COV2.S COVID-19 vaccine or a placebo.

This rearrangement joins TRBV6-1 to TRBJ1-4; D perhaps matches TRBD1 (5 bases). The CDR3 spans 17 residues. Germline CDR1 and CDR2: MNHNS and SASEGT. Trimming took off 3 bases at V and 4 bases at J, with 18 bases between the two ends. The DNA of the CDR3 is TGTGCCAGCAGTGAGGGGACCCAAGCTCTCTTTAATGAAAAACTGTTTTTT. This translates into CASSEGTQALFNEKLFF.

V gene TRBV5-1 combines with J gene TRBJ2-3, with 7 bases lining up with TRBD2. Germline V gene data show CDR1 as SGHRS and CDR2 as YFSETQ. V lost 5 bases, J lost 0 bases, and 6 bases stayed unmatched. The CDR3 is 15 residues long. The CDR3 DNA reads TGCGCCAGCAGAAGCGGGGAGTTGAGCACAGATACGCAGTATTTT. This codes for CASRSGELSTDTQYF.

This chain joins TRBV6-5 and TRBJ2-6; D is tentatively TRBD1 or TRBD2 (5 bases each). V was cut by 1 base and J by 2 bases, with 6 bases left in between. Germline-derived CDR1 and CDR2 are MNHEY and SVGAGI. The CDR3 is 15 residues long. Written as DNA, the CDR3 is TGTGCCAGCAGTTACTTGGGGGCTGGGGCCAACGTCCTGACTTTC. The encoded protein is CASSYLGAGANVLTF.

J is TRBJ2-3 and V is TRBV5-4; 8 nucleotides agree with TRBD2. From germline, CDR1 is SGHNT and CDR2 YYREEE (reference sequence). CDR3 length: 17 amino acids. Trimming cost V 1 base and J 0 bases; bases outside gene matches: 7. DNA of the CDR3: TGTGCCAGCAGCTTGTGGGGAATAGCGGGGAGCACAGATACGCAGTATTTT. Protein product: CASSLWGIAGSTDTQYF.

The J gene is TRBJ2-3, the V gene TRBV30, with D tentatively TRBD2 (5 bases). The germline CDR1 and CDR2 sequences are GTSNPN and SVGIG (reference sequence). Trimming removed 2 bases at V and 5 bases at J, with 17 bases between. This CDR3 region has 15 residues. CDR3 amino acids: CAWSPPGSGIDTQYF. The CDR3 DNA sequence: TGTGCCTGGAGTCCCCCGGGGTCTGGGATAGATACGCAGTATTTT.

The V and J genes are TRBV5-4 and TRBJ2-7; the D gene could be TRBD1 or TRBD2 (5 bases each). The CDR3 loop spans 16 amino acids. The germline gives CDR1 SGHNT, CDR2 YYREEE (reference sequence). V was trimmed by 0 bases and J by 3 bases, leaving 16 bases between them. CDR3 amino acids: CASSLAHRDGNYEQYF. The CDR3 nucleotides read TGTGCCAGCAGCTTGGCTCACCGGGACGGAAACTACGAGCAGTACTTC.

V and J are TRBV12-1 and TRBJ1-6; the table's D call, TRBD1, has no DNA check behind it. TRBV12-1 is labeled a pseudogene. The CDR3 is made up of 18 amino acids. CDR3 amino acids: CASSWSRGLQINNSPLHF. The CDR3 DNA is TGTGCCAGCTCGTGGTCCAGGGGGCTACAGATTAATAATTCACCCCTCCACTTT.

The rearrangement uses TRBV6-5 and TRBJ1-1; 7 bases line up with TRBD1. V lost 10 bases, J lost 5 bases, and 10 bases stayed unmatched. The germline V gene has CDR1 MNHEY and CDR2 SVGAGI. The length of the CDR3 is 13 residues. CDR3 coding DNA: TGTGCCACTCGTAGTGACAGGGATACTGAAGCTTTCTTT. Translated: CATRSDRDTEAFF.

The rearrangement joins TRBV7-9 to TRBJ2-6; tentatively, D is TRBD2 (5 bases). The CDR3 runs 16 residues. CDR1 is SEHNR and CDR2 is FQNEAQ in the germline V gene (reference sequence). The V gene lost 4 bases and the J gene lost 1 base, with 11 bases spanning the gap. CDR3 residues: CASSSPRDSGANVLTF. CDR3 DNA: TGTGCCAGCAGCTCCCCGAGGGATTCTGGGGCCAACGTCCTGACTTTC.

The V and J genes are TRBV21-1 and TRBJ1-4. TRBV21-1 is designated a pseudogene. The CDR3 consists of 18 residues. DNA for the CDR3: TGTGCCAGCAGCAAAAAGACCGCTTATCTACTACCTAATGAAAAACTGTTTTTT. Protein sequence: CASSKKTAYLLPNEKLFF.

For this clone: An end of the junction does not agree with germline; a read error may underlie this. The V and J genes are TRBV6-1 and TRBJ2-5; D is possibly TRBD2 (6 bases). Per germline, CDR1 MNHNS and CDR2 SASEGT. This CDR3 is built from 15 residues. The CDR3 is CASTERPGLPQSQYF. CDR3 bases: TGTGCCAGCACTGAAAGACCGGGACTTCCACAAAGTCAGTACTTC.

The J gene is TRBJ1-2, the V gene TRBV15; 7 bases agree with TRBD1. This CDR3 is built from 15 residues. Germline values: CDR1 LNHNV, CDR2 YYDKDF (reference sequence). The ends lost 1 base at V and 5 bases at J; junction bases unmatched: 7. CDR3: CATSRGETGVYGYTF. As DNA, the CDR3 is TGTGCCACCAGCAGAGGCGAAACAGGGGTGTATGGCTACACCTTC. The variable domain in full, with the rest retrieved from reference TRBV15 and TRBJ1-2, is DAMVIQNPRYQVTQFGKPVTLSCSQTLNHNVMYWYQQKSSQAPKLLFHYYDKDFNNEADTPDNFQSRRPNTSFCFLDIRSPGLGDTAMYLCATSRGETGVYGYTFGSGTRLTVV.

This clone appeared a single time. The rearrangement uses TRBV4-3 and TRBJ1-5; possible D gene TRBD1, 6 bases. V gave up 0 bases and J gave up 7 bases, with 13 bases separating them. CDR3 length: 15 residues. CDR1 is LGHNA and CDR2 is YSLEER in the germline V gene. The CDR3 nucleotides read TGCGCCAGCAGCCAAGATTACAGGGACGACCAGCCCCAGCATTTT. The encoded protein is CASSQDYRDDQPQHF.

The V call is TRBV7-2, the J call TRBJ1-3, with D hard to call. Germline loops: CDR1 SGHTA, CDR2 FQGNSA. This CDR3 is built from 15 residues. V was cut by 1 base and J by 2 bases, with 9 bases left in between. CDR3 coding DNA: TGTGCCAGCAGCTTAGTGTTCAGCCCTGGAAACACCATATATTTT. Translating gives CASSLVFSPGNTIYF. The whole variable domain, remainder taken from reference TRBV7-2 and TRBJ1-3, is GAGVSQSPSNKVTEKGKDVELRCDPISGHTALYWYRQSLGQGLEFLIYFQGNSAPDKSGLPSDRFSAERTGGSVSTLTIQRTQQEDSAVYLCASSLVFSPGNTIYFGEGSWLTVV.

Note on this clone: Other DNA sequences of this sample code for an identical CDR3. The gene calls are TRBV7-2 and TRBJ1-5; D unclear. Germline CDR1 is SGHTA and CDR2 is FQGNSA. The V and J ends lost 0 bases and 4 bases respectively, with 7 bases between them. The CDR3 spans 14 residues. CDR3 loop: CASSLAGENQPQHF. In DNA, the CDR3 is TGTGCCAGCAGCTTAGCTGGGGAGAATCAGCCCCAGCATTTT.

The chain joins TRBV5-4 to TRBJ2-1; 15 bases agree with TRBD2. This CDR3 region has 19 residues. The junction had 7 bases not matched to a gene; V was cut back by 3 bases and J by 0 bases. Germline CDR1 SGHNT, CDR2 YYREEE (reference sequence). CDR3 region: CASSSGLAGGLDSYNEQFF. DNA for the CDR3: TGTGCCAGCAGCTCCGGACTAGCGGGGGGGTTGGACTCCTACAATGAGCAGTTCTTC. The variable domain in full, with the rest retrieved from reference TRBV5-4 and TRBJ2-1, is ETGVTQSPTHLIKTRGQQVTLRCSSQSGHNTVSWYQQALGQGPQFIFQYYREEENGRGNFPPRFSGLQFPNYSSELNVNALELDDSALYLCASSSGLAGGLDSYNEQFFGPGTRLTVL.

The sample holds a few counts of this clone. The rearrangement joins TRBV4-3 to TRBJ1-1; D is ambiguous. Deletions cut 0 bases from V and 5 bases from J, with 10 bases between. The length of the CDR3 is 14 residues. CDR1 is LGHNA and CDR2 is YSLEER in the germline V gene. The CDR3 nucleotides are TGCGCCAGCAGCCAAGATCTGGAGGAGACTGAAGCTTTCTTT. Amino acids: CASSQDLEETEAFF.

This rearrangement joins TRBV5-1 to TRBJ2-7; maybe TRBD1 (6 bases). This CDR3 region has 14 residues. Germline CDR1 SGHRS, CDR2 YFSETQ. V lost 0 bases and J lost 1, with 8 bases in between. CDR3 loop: CASSLEQGSYEQYF. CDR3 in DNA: TGCGCCAGCAGCTTGGAGCAGGGGTCCTACGAGCAGTACTTC.